These T cell receptor beta chains were read from a single sample in a study of T-cell memory formation after mild COVID-19. TCRdb reprocessed the 5' RACE reads via MiXCR and lists one record per CDR3 protein. The sample has fewer than 400,000 distinct CDR3 sequences, 16% seen once; the top ten hold about 22%. The sample consisted of PBMCs or a T cell subset sorted from them (not recorded which). Every receptor here comes from a man aged 18-30 years who had mild COVID-19 (a few samples of this study predate the infection). Cell type and time point are not known. CDR3s include the opening cysteine and the closing phenylalanine or tryptophan. D genes are given only for firm matches. Only some rows state a clone size, as once, few, many or a class for expanded clones.

D gene	V gene	clone size	J gene	CDR3 length	CDR3 protein	CDR3 DNA
NA	TRBV7-9	many	TRBJ2-1	11	CASSLLDEQFF	TGTGCCAGCAGCTTACTTGATGAGCAGTTCTTC
NA	TRBV7-9	few	TRBJ2-1	13	CASSARGYNEQFF	TGTGCCAGCAGCGCCCGGGGGTACAATGAGCAGTTCTTC
TRBD1	TRBV7-9	NA	TRBJ1-1	14	CASSPKGAYTEAFF	TGTGCCAGCAGCCCAAAGGGGGCATACACTGAAGCTTTCTTT
NA	TRBV5-4	few	TRBJ1-1	16	CASSFDVTQGNTEAFF	TGTGCCAGCAGCTTTGATGTTACACAGGGAAACACTGAAGCTTTCTTT
NA	TRBV7-2	NA	TRBJ2-2	15	CASSSTIRDTGELFF	TGTGCCAGCAGCTCCACCATCAGAGACACCGGGGAGCTGTTTTTT
NA	TRBV7-9	few	TRBJ2-3	15	CASSTGTEGTDTQYF	TGTGCCAGCAGCACGGGGACGGAGGGTACAGATACGCAGTATTTT
NA	TRBV5-1	NA	TRBJ1-4	13	CASGRSGKEKLFF	TGCGCCAGCGGCCGGTCGGGCAAGGAAAAACTGTTTTTT
TRBD1	TRBV4-2	few	TRBJ2-2	16	CASSQPRRQGTGELFF	TGTGCCAGCAGCCAACCCCGGCGACAGGGGACCGGGGAGCTGTTTTTT
NA	TRBV7-8	many	TRBJ2-5	16	CASSPLPGLPTETQYF	TGTGCCAGCAGCCCCCTACCGGGTCTCCCAACGGAGACCCAGTACTTC
NA	TRBV6-2/TRBV6-3	NA	TRBJ2-5	14	CASSKTNGVETQYF	TGTGCCAGCAGTAAAACAAACGGGGTAGAGACCCAGTACTTC
NA	TRBV7-9	few	TRBJ1-1	15	CASSPPKDRRTEAFF	TGTGCCAGCAGCCCCCCCAAAGACAGGCGCACTGAAGCTTTCTTT
TRBD2	TRBV9	few	TRBJ2-5	15	CASSRGGTSGETQYF	TGTGCCAGCAGCAGGGGGGGGACTAGCGGGGAGACCCAGTACTTC
NA	TRBV2	few	TRBJ1-5	15	CASIKDSPRNQPQHF	TGTGCCAGCATTAAGGACAGCCCGAGGAATCAGCCCCAGCATTTT
NA	TRBV24-1	NA	TRBJ2-5	13	CATSKRVEETQYF	TGTGCCACCAGTAAAAGAGTCGAGGAGACCCAGTACTTC
NA	TRBV5-1	NA	TRBJ2-3	9	CASTDTQYF	TGCGCCAGCACAGATACGCAGTATTTT
NA	TRBV3-1	NA	TRBJ2-7	14	CASSQVTTSYEQYF	TGTGCCAGCAGCCAAGTTACTACTTCCTACGAGCAGTACTTC
TRBD1	TRBV29-1	few	TRBJ1-2	13	CSVEDLGQGGYTF	TGCAGCGTTGAAGATTTGGGACAGGGGGGCTACACCTTC
NA	TRBV5-1	NA	TRBJ2-3	14	CASSLDPLADTQYF	TGCGCCAGCAGCTTGGACCCCCTAGCGGATACGCAGTATTTT
TRBD1	TRBV20-1	few	TRBJ2-3	13	CSARDSQQDTQYF	TGCAGTGCGAGGGACAGCCAACAAGATACGCAGTATTTT
NA	TRBV4-3	NA	TRBJ1-5	13	CASSQGTTQPQHF	TGCGCCAGCAGCCAAGGGACAACTCAGCCCCAGCATTTT
NA	TRBV7-9	NA	TRBJ2-5	12	CASGLGLGDQYF	TGTGCCAGCGGGCTGGGACTTGGGGACCAGTACTTC
TRBD1	TRBV6-5	NA	TRBJ1-1	14	CASTYQGAGTEAFF	TGTGCCAGCACATACCAGGGGGCAGGGACTGAAGCTTTCTTT
NA	TRBV4-1	few	TRBJ1-1	14	CASSLRTSPTEAFF	TGCGCCAGCAGCCTCAGGACATCCCCCACTGAAGCTTTCTTT
TRBD1	TRBV10-3	NA	TRBJ1-1	13	CAISDPDRGEAFF	TGTGCCATCAGCGACCCCGACAGGGGAGAAGCTTTCTTT
NA	TRBV18	NA	TRBJ2-2	16	CASSPQELRNTGELFF	TGTGCCAGCTCACCACAAGAGCTGAGGAACACCGGGGAGCTGTTTTTT
NA	TRBV29-1	NA	TRBJ2-3	14	CSAGGHPAADTQYF	TGCAGCGCTGGAGGACACCCCGCGGCAGATACGCAGTATTTT
NA	TRBV7-2	NA	TRBJ1-5	15	CASSLERGSDQPQHF	TGTGCCAGCAGCTTAGAGAGGGGAAGTGATCAGCCCCAGCATTTT
NA	TRBV7-8	once	TRBJ1-6	13	CASSLVGSPPLHF	TGTGCCAGCAGCTTAGTGGGCAGCCCACCCCTCCACTTT
TRBD1	TRBV19	few	TRBJ2-1	16	CASSRLRTGTYNEQFF	TGTGCCAGTAGTCGTCTCAGGACAGGGACCTACAATGAGCAGTTCTTC
NA	TRBV12-3/TRBV12-4	many	TRBJ2-1	14	CASSFAGSNNEQFF	TGTGCCAGCAGTTTTGCTGGGTCCAACAATGAGCAGTTCTTC
NA	TRBV12-3/TRBV12-4	few	TRBJ1-1	16	CASSLGPLSMNTEAFF	TGTGCCAGCAGTTTAGGCCCCCTTAGTATGAACACTGAAGCTTTCTTT
TRBD1	TRBV3-1	NA	TRBJ1-1	14	CASSQDWGTDEAFF	TGTGCCAGCAGCCAAGATTGGGGGACAGATGAAGCTTTCTTT
NA	TRBV2	NA	TRBJ2-1	12	CASRADLYEQFF	TGTGCCAGCAGGGCCGACTTGTATGAGCAGTTCTTC
NA	TRBV7-3	NA	TRBJ2-2	14	CASSYNQNTGELFF	TGTGCCAGCAGCTATAACCAGAACACCGGGGAGCTGTTTTTT
NA	TRBV5-1	NA	TRBJ1-3	15	CASSLVQGSRNTIYF	TGCGCCAGCAGCTTGGTTCAGGGGTCGAGGAACACCATATATTTT
NA	TRBV9	once	TRBJ2-5	15	CASSRGTRETETQYF	TGTGCCAGCAGCCGAGGGACAAGGGAGACAGAGACCCAGTACTTC
NA	TRBV5-1	few	TRBJ2-2	15	CASSLLAQDTGELFF	TGCGCCAGCAGCTTACTAGCCCAGGACACCGGGGAGCTGTTTTTT
NA	TRBV5-1	NA	TRBJ1-5	15	CASRPGPGGNQPQHF	TGCGCCAGTAGACCGGGGCCAGGGGGCAATCAGCCCCAGCATTTT
TRBD1	TRBV2	NA	TRBJ2-7	14	CASSEQGVGLEQYF	TGTGCCAGCAGTGAACAGGGGGTTGGCCTCGAGCAGTACTTC
NA	TRBV7-9	few	TRBJ1-1	16	CASSFGGATLGVGAFF	TGTGCCAGCAGCTTTGGTGGGGCTACCTTGGGGGTCGGAGCTTTCTTT
NA	TRBV2	NA	TRBJ2-2	12	CASTREPGELFF	TGTGCCAGTACCAGGGAGCCCGGGGAGCTGTTTTTT
NA	TRBV12-3/TRBV12-4	few	TRBJ2-2	15	CASSFETANTGELFF	TGTGCCAGCAGTTTCGAGACAGCGAACACCGGGGAGCTGTTTTTT
NA	TRBV12-3/TRBV12-4	few	TRBJ1-4	14	CASSLGSRGEKLFF	TGTGCCAGCAGTTTAGGATCAAGAGGCGAAAAACTGTTTTTT
TRBD1	TRBV20-1	few	TRBJ2-3	15	CSATDRGRNTDTQYF	TGTAGTGCTACCGACAGGGGGAGAAACACAGATACGCAGTATTTT
NA	TRBV9	NA	TRBJ2-3	15	CASSYTGTPADTQYF	TGTGCCAGCAGCTATACCGGGACCCCAGCGGATACGCAGTATTTT
NA	TRBV7-9	many	TRBJ2-7	18	CASSLGSVGGASGHEQYF	TGTGCCAGCAGCTTAGGGTCTGTCGGGGGCGCCTCGGGTCACGAGCAGTACTTC
NA	TRBV7-8	NA	TRBJ1-1	14	CASSLDTRNTEAFF	TGTGCCAGCAGCTTAGACACGAGGAACACTGAAGCTTTCTTT
NA	TRBV11-2	NA	TRBJ1-2	13	CASSGFGPYGYTF	TGTGCCAGCAGCGGGTTCGGCCCCTATGGCTACACCTTC
TRBD1	TRBV7-2	NA	TRBJ1-6	16	CASSLGTGGYNSPLHF	TGTGCCAGCAGCTTGGGGACAGGGGGCTATAATTCACCCCTCCACTTT
TRBD2	TRBV19	few	TRBJ2-6	17	CASSISGGLSGANVLTF	TGTGCCAGTAGTATTAGCGGGGGGCTCTCTGGGGCCAACGTCCTGACTTTC
TRBD1	TRBV4-2	NA	TRBJ2-1	15	CASSQAGQGSNEQFF	TGTGCCAGCAGCCAAGCGGGACAGGGTAGCAATGAGCAGTTCTTC
NA	TRBV18	NA	TRBJ1-4	16	CASSPRREGEREKLFF	TGTGCCAGCTCACCAAGGAGAGAAGGGGAGAGAGAAAAACTGTTTTTT